This TCR beta chain was identified during a study of blood T cell repertoires in COVID-19. Looking at the study overall: Spain, Italy and the United States supplied samples that represented acute and convalescent COVID-19. T cells, B-cell-depleted T cells, or PBMCs supplied cDNA or gDNA.

Original processing methods: Nucleated cell counts were estimated from reference gene primer amplification. Profiled with immunoSEQ multiplex PCR; TCRdb holds only in-frame clones, not every one. D and trimming were read from the DNA, whereas the V and J calls and clone size are those reported in that table. The sample records 150,000 to 200,000 clones, around 85% being singletons. Material for sequencing was peripheral blood. This sequence originates from a man between 60 and 70 years old with COVID-19, enrolled during active disease.

The CDR3 DNA sequence: TGCGCCAGCAGCGGTGGACAGGGGCCCTACGAGCAGTACTTC. Encoded protein: CASSGGQGPYEQYF. This rearrangement joins TRBV5-1 to TRBJ2-7; TRBD1 matches 9 bases. V shed 4 bases and J 2 bases; nucleotides not matched to a gene: 4. The germline gives CDR1 SGHRS, CDR2 YFSETQ. The CDR3 runs to 14 residues.